This TCR beta chain was sequenced in a study of memory CD4+ T cells and cytomegalovirus serostatus. Single viable CD3+CD4+CD8-CD45RO+ cells were sorted as the memory CD4+ T cells. With regard to this clone: Its antigen remains unidentified.

Looked up from germline, CDR1 is SGHVS and CDR2 is FNYEAQ. Trimming left V 5 bases short and J 1 base short, with 13 bases between. The CDR3 totals 15 residues. General observations from the study: CMV serostatus prediction reached median AUC roughly 0.95, or 0.91 with US-trained model.

Clones were read by immunoSEQ multiplex PCR, and TCRdb kept only the in-frame ones, dropping some. The sample carries about 25,000 clones, 75% recorded once. The sequence derives from an adult in good health and CMV-seronegative. Sequencing was done on a sample of memory CD4+ T cells from blood. The chain links TRBV7-6 to TRBJ2-3; no clear D. The CDR3 protein is CASSPRRFGTDTQYF. The CDR3 DNA follows: TGTGCCAGCAGCCCTCGACGATTTGGCACAGATACGCAGTATTTT.